The sequence of this T cell receptor (beta chain) was determined in a study of response to subunit inactivated influenza vaccine. Study conclusions and caveats: The authors suggested that few new T cells are recruited per seasonal influenza vaccination.

TCRdb used MiXCR to reprocess the RT-PCR reads, holding one entry per CDR3 protein. Of 700,000 to 900,000 distinct CDR3 sequences in the sample, 21% were seen once. Germline-derived CDR1 and CDR2 are SNHLY and FYNNEI. V shed 6 bases and J shed 2 bases, with 20 bases lying between them. This CDR3 has 16 residues. To note about this clonotype: Its target is not known.

Sequences were derived from PBMCs from blood, sampled 4 to 6 days after vaccination. The chain uses TRBV2 and TRBJ2-7; perhaps TRBD1 as D (6 bases). This TCR was sampled from a man aged 45-65 years who received an inactivated influenza vaccine. The CDR3 bases are TGTGCCAGCAGGGGGGCAACGGGGCAGTTCACCTACGAGCAGTACTTC. It codes for CASRGATGQFTYEQYF.